This TCR beta chain came from a study of cytomegalovirus exposure and HLA in healthy donors. Notes on the study in general: Many donors carried some public TCRs, although rarity characterized most TCR sequences.

Germline V gives CDR1 SGHRS, CDR2 YFSETQ. This CDR3 spans 13 amino acids. V gave up 0 bases and J gave up 2 bases, with 6 bases separating them. This clone showed up just once. Its antigen remains unknown. Amplification used 60 Vbeta primers and 13 Jbeta primers. Data came from immunoSEQ multiplex PCR; TCRdb stores just in-frame clones and leaves some out. The sample has about 240,000 clones, over 70% seen once. The specimen was PBMCs. V and J are TRBV5-1 and TRBJ2-7, with D uncertain. The source is a woman aged 60-75 years in good health and CMV-seropositive. The CDR3 loop reads CASSLAETYEQYF. The CDR3, as DNA: TGCGCCAGCAGCTTGGCGGAGACCTACGAGCAGTACTTC.